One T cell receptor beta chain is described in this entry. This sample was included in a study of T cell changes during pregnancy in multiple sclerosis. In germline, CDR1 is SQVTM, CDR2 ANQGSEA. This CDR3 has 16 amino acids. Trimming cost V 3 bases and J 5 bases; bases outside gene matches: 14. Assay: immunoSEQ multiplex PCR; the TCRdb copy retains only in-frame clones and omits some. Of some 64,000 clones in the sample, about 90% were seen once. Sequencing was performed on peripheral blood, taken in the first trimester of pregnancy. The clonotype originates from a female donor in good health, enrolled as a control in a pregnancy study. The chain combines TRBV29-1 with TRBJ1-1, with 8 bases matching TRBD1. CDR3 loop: CSVDVARGPMRTEAFF. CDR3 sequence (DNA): TGCAGCGTTGACGTTGCCAGGGGGCCGATGAGGACTGAAGCTTTCTTT. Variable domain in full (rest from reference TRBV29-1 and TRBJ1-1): SAVISQKPSRDICQRGTSLTIQCQVDSQVTMMFWYRQQPGQSLTLIATANQGSEATYESGFVIDKFPISRPNLTFSTLTVSNMSPEDSSIYLCSVDVARGPMRTEAFFGQGTRLTVV.